Shown below are 2 T cell receptor beta chains from a single sample sequenced in a study of Graves' ophthalmopathy and Graves' hyperthyroidism. TCR beta CDR3 regions were amplified from RNA transcripts. The workflow started with a first-round RT-PCR run with HTBI primers and then moved on to a second-round multiplex PCR. TCRdb re-called the multiplex PCR reads with MiXCR, one entry per CDR3 protein. Seen here are around 1,000,000 distinct CDR3 sequences, roughly 35% observed once, and the top ten hold over 8.5%. The sequencing input was peripheral blood or thyroid tissue (not recorded which). These receptor sequences come from an adult man with Graves' hyperthyroidism.

This clonotype was counted ten times or more. V usage is TRBV10-3 and J usage is TRBJ1-5; 7 bases match TRBD1. This CDR3 is built from 13 residues. Germline CDR1 is ENHRY and CDR2 is SYGVKD. With 6 bases clipped from V and 5 bases from J, the junction kept 4 bases outside the gene matches. DNA of the CDR3: TGTGCCATCAGGGGACAGATATATCAGCCCCAGCATTTT. Its translation is CAIRGQIYQPQHF.

This clonotype was seen repeatedly, ten times or more. The rearrangement links TRBV7-9 to TRBJ1-6; weak D call: TRBD1 (6 bases). The CDR3 is 15 residues long. The V gene's germline CDR1 is SEHNR and CDR2 FQNEAQ (reference sequence). The germline V and J ends were trimmed by 6 bases and 8 bases, with 17 bases remaining between them. The CDR3 nucleotides read TGTGCCAGCAGACCCGGGACACTGGTGGATTCACCCCTCCACTTT. Its protein is CASRPGTLVDSPLHF.